This paragraph reports one T cell receptor beta chain. Its antigen is unknown. Study-level findings and limits: The TCR gene usage of tumor memory CD4+ T cells clustered together with blood and lymph node memory CD4+ cells and with lymph node naive CD4+ cells. Tumor Tregs overlapped most with tumor, then blood, naive CD4+ cells. Larger-cohort validation covered only one TCR beta V-J rearrangement.

The sorted Tregs were CD4+CD25+CD127-/low cells. V shed 1 base and J shed 8 bases, with 12 bases lying between them. Looked up from germline, CDR1 is MNHNS and CDR2 is SASEGT. CDR3 length: 15 residues. Semi-nested PCR with Nested Universal Primer A followed constant-region reverse priming of full-length variable regions. MiXCR, applied by TCRdb to the 5' RACE reads, yields one record per CDR3 protein. The profile shows roughly 57,000 distinct CDR3 sequences, less than 25% of them singletons. The sample taken for sequencing was tumor-infiltrating Tregs sorted from the breast tumor. The TCR comes from a female donor with breast cancer. This chain uses TRBV6-1 with TRBJ1-6, with TRBD1 as a possible D gene (5 bases). Written as DNA, the CDR3 is TGTGCCAGCAGTGAAGTTTTCGGGGGATATTCACCCCTCCACTTT. Protein product: CASSEVFGGYSPLHF.